The 12 T cell receptor beta chains given below trace back to one sample, sequenced in a study of shared clonotypes between healthy human individuals. The naive CD8 fraction comprised CD45RO-negative cells positively selected for CCR7 and excluded terminally differentiated effector memory CD45RA+ cells. The data were produced by immunoSEQ multiplex PCR, yet TCRdb's version contains in-frame clones alone and is incomplete. The data contain roughly 770,000 clones, around 96% of them singletons. The sample taken for sequencing was naive CD8+ T cells sorted from blood. All receptors come from a man aged 25-40 years in good health.

This clone has more than one count but fewer than ten. This sequence joins TRBV5-1 and TRBJ2-1; D is unresolved. Germline V gene data show CDR1 as SGHRS and CDR2 as YFSETQ. Trimming pared 0 bases from V and 10 bases from J, leaving 20 bases between. The CDR3 contains 16 residues. The CDR3 spells CASSLVAANEAPEQFF. CDR3 sequence (DNA): TGCGCCAGCAGCTTGGTGGCGGCTAATGAGGCACCCGAGCAGTTCTTC. Complete variable domain (other parts from reference TRBV5-1 and TRBJ2-1): KAGVTQTPRYLIKTRGQQVTLSCSPISGHRSVSWYQQTPGQGLQFLFEYFSETQRNKGNFPGRFSGRQFSNSRSEMNVSTLELGDSALYLCASSLVAANEAPEQFFGPGTRLTVL.

The V and J genes are TRBV29-1 and TRBJ1-2; 8 bases are shared with TRBD1. The ends lost 4 bases at V and 5 bases at J; junction bases unmatched: 15. The V gene's germline CDR1 is SQVTM and CDR2 ANQGSEA. This CDR3 is 16 amino acids long. This CDR3 reads CSVGAPQQGGSYGYTF. The CDR3 DNA reads as TGCAGCGTTGGAGCCCCACAACAGGGGGGTTCTTATGGCTACACCTTC.

The V and J genes are TRBV2 and TRBJ1-3; D is unclear. Between the trimmed V and J ends, which lost 4 bases and 0 bases, there was a span of 7 bases. Germline loops: CDR1 SNHLY, CDR2 FYNNEI. The length of the CDR3 is 14 residues. The CDR3 coding sequence is TGTGCCAGCAGTGGTCGAGACTCTGGAAACACCATATATTTT. This codes for CASSGRDSGNTIYF.

The rearrangement links TRBV10-3 to TRBJ2-2, with D hard to call. Trimming took 2 bases from V and 0 from J, leaving 7 bases between them. Germline lookup yields CDR1 ENHRY and CDR2 SYGVKD. The CDR3 is made up of 15 amino acids. CDR3 sequence reads: CAISESLPNTGELFF. The CDR3 DNA is TGTGCCATCAGTGAGAGCCTACCGAACACCGGGGAGCTGTTTTTT.

J is TRBJ2-3 and V is TRBV5-5; tentatively, D is TRBD2 (7 bases). The V gene's germline CDR1 is SGHKS and CDR2 YYEKEE (reference sequence). Between the trimmed V and J ends, which lost 7 bases and 6 bases, there was a span of 18 bases. This CDR3 has 14 residues. The CDR3: CASESYREGDTQYF. The CDR3 region has the DNA TGTGCCAGCGAAAGTTACAGGGAGGGTGATACGCAGTATTTT.

The J gene is TRBJ2-1, the V gene TRBV13; 7 bases align to TRBD1. Germline CDR1 and CDR2: PRHDT and FYEKMQ (reference sequence). The trim removed 1 base at V and 7 bases at J, leaving 7 bases unmatched. The CDR3 has 15 amino acids. The CDR3 DNA sequence: TGTGCCAGCAGCTTAGACCAGGGGGTAGGGAATGAGCAGTTCTTC. Amino acids: CASSLDQGVGNEQFF.

This chain connects TRBV7-2 to TRBJ2-3; tentative D call: TRBD2 (6 bases). Germline CDR1 and CDR2: SGHTA and FQGNSA. The V end was cut by 2 bases, the J end by 10 bases, with 19 bases between. This CDR3 comprises 15 residues. The CDR3 DNA is TGTGCCAGCAGCTTAATTGGGCGGGAAGGTCCGTCGCAGTATTTT. Protein product: CASSLIGREGPSQYF.

A note on this clone: The sample contains more than one DNA sequence encoding this CDR3. The CDR3 sequence is CSARWGNEQFF. DNA of the CDR3: TGCAGTGCTAGATGGGGCAATGAGCAGTTCTTC. The chain couples TRBV20-1 to TRBJ2-1; D remains unclear. Germline V gives CDR1 DFQATT, CDR2 SNEGSKA (reference sequence). V was trimmed by 2 bases and J by 6 bases, leaving 5 bases between them. The CDR3 consists of 11 residues.

CDR3 nucleotide sequence: TGTGCCAGCAACTATGGAAGAGACGAGCAGTACTTC. Protein product: CASNYGRDEQYF. The J gene is TRBJ2-7, the V gene TRBV28; D remains ambiguous. V shed 7 bases and J shed 5 bases, with 12 bases lying between them. Per germline, CDR1 MDHEN and CDR2 SYDVKM. The CDR3 totals 12 residues.

The chain joins TRBV27 to TRBJ2-1; no definite D call. With 3 bases removed from V and 4 bases from J, the gap between germline ends came to 4 bases. CDR1 is MNHEY and CDR2 is SMNVEV in the germline V gene (reference sequence). The CDR3 spans 12 residues. The CDR3 loop reads CASSLQYNEQFF. Here the CDR3 DNA reads TGTGCCAGCAGTTTGCAATACAATGAGCAGTTCTTC.

The chain combines TRBV28 with TRBJ2-1; 10 nucleotides match TRBD2. This CDR3 has 16 residues. CDR1 and CDR2 (germline): MDHEN, SYDVKM. V was clipped by 3 bases and J by 6 bases; unmatched bases: 8. The CDR3 region is CASSLSLAGPANEQFF. The CDR3 coding sequence is TGTGCCAGCAGTTTGTCACTAGCGGGACCTGCCAATGAGCAGTTCTTC.

This chain links TRBV7-9 with TRBJ2-2; D not resolved. V lost 4 bases to trimming and J lost 2 bases, with 14 bases between them. This CDR3 has 16 residues. CDR1 is SEHNR and CDR2 is FQNEAQ in the germline V gene (reference sequence). CDR3 protein: CASSSWVSLNTGELFF. The DNA of the CDR3 is TGTGCCAGCAGCTCCTGGGTCAGCCTAAACACCGGGGAGCTGTTTTTT.